This TCR beta chain was obtained from a study of graft-versus-host responses after intestinal transplantation. Study overall: Each recipient received a multivisceral, liver-intestinal, or isolated intestinal graft. Induction using anti-thymocyte globulin, followed by tacrolimus and steroids for roughly 3 years, was given to all recipients. Study-wide points: GvH clones surfaced in recipient marrow, some emerging earlier in ileum or blood. Early after transplant, HvG declines were associated with peak levels of circulating GvH clones.

Data came from immunoSEQ multiplex PCR; TCRdb stores just in-frame clones and leaves some out. In the table there are about 59,000 clones, around 92% of which are singletons. This clone was recorded once. Its target is unknown. The V end was cut by 0 bases, the J end by 0 bases, with 6 bases between. The CDR3 loop spans 14 amino acids. Germline V gene sequence: CDR1 SGDLS, CDR2 YYNGEE. The sequence was obtained from a human donor who was the organ donor for an intestinal transplant. The specimen comprised unstimulated CD4+ T cells sorted from spleen or lymph node cells, sampled before transplant. The chain uses TRBV9 and TRBJ1-1, with D uncertain. This CDR3 reads CASSVASVNTEAFF. CDR3 DNA: TGTGCCAGCAGCGTAGCTTCGGTGAACACTGAAGCTTTCTTT. Based on the CDR3 plus reference TRBV9 and TRBJ1-1, the full variable domain is DSGVTQTPKHLITATGQRVTLRCSPRSGDLSVYWYQQSLDQGLQFLIQYYNGEERAKGNILERFSAQQFPDLHSELNLSSLELGDSALYFCASSVASVNTEAFFGQGTRLTVV.